One sample yielded the 8 T cell receptor beta chains listed below, sequenced in a study of response to subunit inactivated influenza vaccine. Each CDR3 protein gets one entry after TCRdb re-called the RT-PCR reads with MiXCR. In the table there are some 800,000 distinct CDR3 sequences, less than 25% of which are singletons. The sequenced sample was PBMCs from blood, obtained roughly 5 days after vaccination. The receptors were gathered from a man in his fifties or sixties who received an inactivated influenza vaccine.

Note on this clonotype: An end of the junction does not agree with germline; a read error may underlie this. The CDR3 sequence is CASCQGGGGAVISYNEQFF. CDR3 bases: TGTGCCAGCTGCCAGGGTGGTGGTGGGGCGGTCATATCCTACAATGAGCAGTTCTTC. The chain combines TRBV3-1 with TRBJ2-1; D is possibly TRBD1 (5 bases). Germline lookup yields CDR1 LGHDT and CDR2 YNNKEL (reference sequence). The CDR3 length is 19 residues.

This clonotype was counted ten times or more. The chain combines TRBV2 with TRBJ1-2, with D perhaps TRBD1 (6 bases). This CDR3 contains 14 residues. Per germline, CDR1 SNHLY and CDR2 FYNNEI. Trimming pared 3 bases from V and 4 bases from J, leaving 12 bases between. As DNA, the CDR3 is TGTGCCAGCAGTGATAGGGGACAAAGCTATGGCTACACCTTC. It is translated as CASSDRGQSYGYTF.

The gene calls are TRBV20-1 and TRBJ1-5; D may be TRBD1 (6 bases). The germline V gene has CDR1 DFQATT and CDR2 SNEGSKA (reference sequence). This CDR3 comprises 15 residues. The ends were cut back, 4 bases at V and 0 bases at J, with 13 bases in the middle. CDR3 nucleotides: TGCAGTGCTACTCACGGAGGGGGTAGCAATCAGCCCCAGCATTTT. Its translation: CSATHGGGSNQPQHF.

The chain recombines TRBV7-9 with TRBJ2-1, with 9 nucleotides matching TRBD2. The germline gives CDR1 SEHNR, CDR2 FQNEAQ (reference sequence). Trimming removed 4 bases from V and 2 bases from J; junction bases left unmatched: 9. CDR3 size: 17 residues. CDR3 nucleotide sequence: TGTGCCAGCAGCTCCCAAAGGGTAGCGGGAGCCTACAATGAGCAGTTCTTC. It specifies CASSSQRVAGAYNEQFF.

V usage is TRBV6-1 and J usage is TRBJ2-6, with 9 bases that match TRBD1. The V and J ends lost 7 bases and 3 bases, in that order; junction bases with no gene match: 10. CDR1 is MNHNS and CDR2 is SASEGT in the germline V gene. This CDR3 has 17 amino acids. DNA of the CDR3: TGTGCCAGCACTCTACGGGGGACAGGGCGTGGGGCCAACGTCCTGACTTTC. Protein product: CASTLRGTGRGANVLTF.

The rearrangement joins TRBV7-9 to TRBJ2-1; TRBD2 aligns across 11 bases. Germline CDR1 and CDR2: SEHNR and FQNEAQ (reference sequence). The CDR3 is 16 residues long. V trimming: 6 bases; J trimming: 8 bases; junction bases outside the gene matches: 12. CDR3 region: CASSPDSGRAIDEQFF. In DNA form, the CDR3 reads TGTGCCAGCAGTCCGGATAGCGGGAGGGCCATAGATGAGCAGTTCTTC.

The chain is built from TRBV25-1 and TRBJ1-2; 9 bases agree with TRBD1. The junction had 7 bases not matched to a gene; V was cut back by 6 bases and J by 5 bases. The CDR3 runs 14 residues. The germline gives CDR1 MGHDK, CDR2 SYGVNS. Written as DNA, the CDR3 is TGTGCCAGCAGGAAGGGACAGGGAGCTTATGGCTACACCTTC. This codes for CASRKGQGAYGYTF.

This clonotype was observed a few times. The chain couples TRBV6-4 to TRBJ1-3, with D unresolved. Germline loops: CDR1 MRHNA, CDR2 SNTAGT. The CDR3 is made up of 20 amino acids. V was cut by 0 bases and J by 0 bases, with 21 bases left in between. CDR3 region: CASSDSSLCRSPCSGNTIYF. DNA of the CDR3: TGTGCCAGCAGTGACTCGAGTCTCTGCAGGTCTCCTTGCTCTGGAAACACCATATATTTT.